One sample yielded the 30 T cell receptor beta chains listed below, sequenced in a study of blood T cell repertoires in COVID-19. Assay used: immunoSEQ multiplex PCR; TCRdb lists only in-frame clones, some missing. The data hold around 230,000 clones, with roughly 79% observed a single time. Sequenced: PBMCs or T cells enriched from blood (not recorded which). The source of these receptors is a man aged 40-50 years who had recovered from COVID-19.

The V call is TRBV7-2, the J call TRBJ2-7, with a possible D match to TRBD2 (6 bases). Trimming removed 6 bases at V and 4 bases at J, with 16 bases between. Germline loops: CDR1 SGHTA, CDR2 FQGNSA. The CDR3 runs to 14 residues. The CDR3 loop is CASRPYSGTYEQYF. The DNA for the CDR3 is TGTGCCAGCAGGCCTTATAGTGGGACTTACGAGCAGTACTTC.

CDR3 in amino acids: CASSRTGGDTEAFF. CDR3 nucleotide sequence: TGTGCCAGCAGTCGAACGGGGGGGGACACTGAAGCTTTCTTT. The chain recombines TRBV2 with TRBJ1-1; D possibly corresponds to TRBD1 (5 bases). The CDR3 sequence is 14 residues long. The V end was cut by 5 bases, the J end by 3 bases, with 13 bases between. Germline lookup yields CDR1 SNHLY and CDR2 FYNNEI.

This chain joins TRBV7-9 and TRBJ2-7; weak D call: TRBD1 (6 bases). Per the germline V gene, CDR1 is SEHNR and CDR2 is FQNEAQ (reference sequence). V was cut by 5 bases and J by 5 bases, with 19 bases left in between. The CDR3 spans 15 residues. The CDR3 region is CASSPPQGLRNEQYF. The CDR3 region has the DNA TGTGCCAGCAGCCCACCTCAGGGGCTAAGGAACGAGCAGTACTTC.

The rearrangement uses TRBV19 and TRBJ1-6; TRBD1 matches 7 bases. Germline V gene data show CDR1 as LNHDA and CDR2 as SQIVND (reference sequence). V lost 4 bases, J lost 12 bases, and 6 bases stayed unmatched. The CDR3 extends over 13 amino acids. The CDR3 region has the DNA TGTGCCAGTAGTACCAGGACAGGCTTACCCCTCCACTTT. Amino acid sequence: CASSTRTGLPLHF.

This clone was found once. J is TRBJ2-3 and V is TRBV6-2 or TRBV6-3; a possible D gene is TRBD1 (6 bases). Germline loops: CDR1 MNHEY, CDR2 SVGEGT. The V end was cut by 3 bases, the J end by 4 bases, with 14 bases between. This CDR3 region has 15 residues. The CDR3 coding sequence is TGTGCCAGCAGTTATCTTGGCAGGGGAGCAGATACGCAGTATTTT. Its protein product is CASSYLGRGADTQYF.

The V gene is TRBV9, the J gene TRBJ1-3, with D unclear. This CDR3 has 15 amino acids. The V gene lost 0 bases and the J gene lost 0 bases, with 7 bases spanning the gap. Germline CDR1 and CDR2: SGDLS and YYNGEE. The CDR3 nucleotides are TGTGCCAGCAGCGTAGCTGCGGTCTCTGGAAACACCATATATTTT. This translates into CASSVAAVSGNTIYF.

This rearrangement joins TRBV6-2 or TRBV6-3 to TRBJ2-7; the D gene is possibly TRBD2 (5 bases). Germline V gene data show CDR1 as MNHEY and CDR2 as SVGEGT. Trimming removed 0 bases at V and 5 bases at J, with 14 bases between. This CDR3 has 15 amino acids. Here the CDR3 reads CASSYSRTRNHEQYF. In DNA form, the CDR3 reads TGTGCCAGCAGTTACTCCCGGACTCGCAACCACGAGCAGTACTTC.

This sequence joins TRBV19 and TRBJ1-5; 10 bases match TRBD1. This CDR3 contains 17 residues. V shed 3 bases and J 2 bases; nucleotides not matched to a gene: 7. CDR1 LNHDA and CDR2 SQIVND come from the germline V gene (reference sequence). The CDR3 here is CASSMRGGTGGNQPQHF. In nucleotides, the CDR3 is TGTGCCAGTAGTATGAGGGGTGGGACAGGGGGCAATCAGCCCCAGCATTTT.

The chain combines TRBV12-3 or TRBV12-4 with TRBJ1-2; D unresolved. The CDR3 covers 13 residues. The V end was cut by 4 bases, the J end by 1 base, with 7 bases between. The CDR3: CASSWAFNYGYTF. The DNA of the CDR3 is TGTGCCAGCAGTTGGGCCTTTAACTATGGCTACACCTTC.

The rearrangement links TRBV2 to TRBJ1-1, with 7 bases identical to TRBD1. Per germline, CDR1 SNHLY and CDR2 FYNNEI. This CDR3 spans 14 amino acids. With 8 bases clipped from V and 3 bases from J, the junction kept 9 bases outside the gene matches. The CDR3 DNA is TGTGCCAGCTACTCACTCAGGGGGGACACTGAAGCTTTCTTT. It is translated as CASYSLRGDTEAFF.

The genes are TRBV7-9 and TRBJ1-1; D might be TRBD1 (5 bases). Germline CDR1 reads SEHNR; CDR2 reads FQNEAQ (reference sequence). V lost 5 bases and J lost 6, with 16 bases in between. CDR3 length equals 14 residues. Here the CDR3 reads CASSGRAVVAEAFF. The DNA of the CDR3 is TGTGCCAGCAGCGGCAGGGCGGTAGTCGCTGAAGCTTTCTTT.

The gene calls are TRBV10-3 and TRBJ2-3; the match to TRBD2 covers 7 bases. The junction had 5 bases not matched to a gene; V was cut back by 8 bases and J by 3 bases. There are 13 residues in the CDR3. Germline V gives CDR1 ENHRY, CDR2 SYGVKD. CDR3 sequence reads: CAIGVGGTDTQYF. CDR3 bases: TGTGCCATCGGGGTGGGAGGGACAGATACGCAGTATTTT.

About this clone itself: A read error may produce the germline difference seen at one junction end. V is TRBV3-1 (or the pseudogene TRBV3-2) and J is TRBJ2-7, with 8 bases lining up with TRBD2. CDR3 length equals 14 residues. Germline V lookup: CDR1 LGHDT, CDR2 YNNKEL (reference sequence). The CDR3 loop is CASSSGRDSSEQYF. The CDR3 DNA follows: TGTGCCAGCAGCTCCGGGAGGGACTCCTCCGAGCAGTACTTC.

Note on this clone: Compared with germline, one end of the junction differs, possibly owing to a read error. DNA of the CDR3: TGTGCCAGCAGTGTTTTATTTTCGCGGTTC. Its translation: CASSVLFSRF. The chain is built from TRBV2 and TRBJ2-7; D unresolved. CDR1 is SNHLY, CDR2 FYNNEI, per germline. This CDR3 has 10 amino acids.

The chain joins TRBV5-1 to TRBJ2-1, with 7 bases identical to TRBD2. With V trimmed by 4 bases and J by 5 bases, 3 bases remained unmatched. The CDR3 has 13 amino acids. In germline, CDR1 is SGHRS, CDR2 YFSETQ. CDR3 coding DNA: TGCGCCAGCAGCCAGCGGGGTAACAATGAGCAGTTCTTC. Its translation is CASSQRGNNEQFF.

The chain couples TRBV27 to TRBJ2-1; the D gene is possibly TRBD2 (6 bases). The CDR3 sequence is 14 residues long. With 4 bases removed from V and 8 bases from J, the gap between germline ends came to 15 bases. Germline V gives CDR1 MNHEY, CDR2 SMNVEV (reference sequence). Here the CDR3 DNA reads TGTGCCAGCAGTTGGGGACTTCAGGGCGATGAGCAGTTCTTC. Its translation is CASSWGLQGDEQFF.

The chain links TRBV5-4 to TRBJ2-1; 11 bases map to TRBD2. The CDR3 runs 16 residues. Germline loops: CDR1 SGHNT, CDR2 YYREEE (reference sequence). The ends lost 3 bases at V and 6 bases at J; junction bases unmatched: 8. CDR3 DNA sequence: TGTGCCAGCAGCTCACAGGGAACTAGCGGGGGCAATGAGCAGTTCTTC. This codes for CASSSQGTSGGNEQFF.

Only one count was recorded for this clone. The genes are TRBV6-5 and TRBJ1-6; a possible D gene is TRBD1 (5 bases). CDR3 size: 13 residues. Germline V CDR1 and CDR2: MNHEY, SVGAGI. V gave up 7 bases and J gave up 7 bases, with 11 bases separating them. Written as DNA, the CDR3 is TGTGCCAGCAATGCAGGGCGAAATTCACCCCTCCACTTT. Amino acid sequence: CASNAGRNSPLHF.

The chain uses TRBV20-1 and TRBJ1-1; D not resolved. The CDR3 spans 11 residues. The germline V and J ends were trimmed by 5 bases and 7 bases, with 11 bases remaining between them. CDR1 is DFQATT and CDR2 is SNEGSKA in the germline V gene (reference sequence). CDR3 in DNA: TGCAGTGCTCCCCTGGCTGGTGAAGCTTTCTTT. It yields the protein CSAPLAGEAFF.

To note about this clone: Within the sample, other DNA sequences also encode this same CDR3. CDR3 nucleotide sequence: TGTGCCAGCAGTTTAAGCAGGGGGCGCCAGCCCCAGCATTTT. It translates to CASSLSRGRQPQHF. The rearrangement uses TRBV27 and TRBJ1-5, with 8 bases fitting TRBD1. This CDR3 is 14 amino acids long. Looked up from germline, CDR1 is MNHEY and CDR2 is SMNVEV (reference sequence). With V trimmed by 2 bases and J by 7 bases, 4 bases remained unmatched.

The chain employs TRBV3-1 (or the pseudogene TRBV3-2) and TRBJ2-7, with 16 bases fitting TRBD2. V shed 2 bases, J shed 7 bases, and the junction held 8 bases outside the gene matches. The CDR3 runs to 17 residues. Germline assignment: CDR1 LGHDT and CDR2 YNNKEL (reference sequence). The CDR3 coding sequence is TGTGCCAGCAGCCAACTCACGGGACTAGCGGGGGGGCAAGAGCAGTACTTC. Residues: CASSQLTGLAGGQEQYF.

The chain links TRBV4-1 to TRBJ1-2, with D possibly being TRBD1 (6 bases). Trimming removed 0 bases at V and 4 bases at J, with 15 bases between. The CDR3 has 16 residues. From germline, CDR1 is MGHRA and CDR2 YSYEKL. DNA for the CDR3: TGCGCCAGCAGCCAAGATAGGTCTCAGGGGATCTATGGCTACACCTTC. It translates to CASSQDRSQGIYGYTF.

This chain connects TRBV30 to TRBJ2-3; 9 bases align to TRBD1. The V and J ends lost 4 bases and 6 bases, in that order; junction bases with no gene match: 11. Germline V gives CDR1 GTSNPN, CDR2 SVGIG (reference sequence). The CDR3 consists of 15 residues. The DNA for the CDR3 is TGTGCCTGGACCCGACAGGGGGTGCCCACTGATACGCAGTATTTT. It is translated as CAWTRQGVPTDTQYF.

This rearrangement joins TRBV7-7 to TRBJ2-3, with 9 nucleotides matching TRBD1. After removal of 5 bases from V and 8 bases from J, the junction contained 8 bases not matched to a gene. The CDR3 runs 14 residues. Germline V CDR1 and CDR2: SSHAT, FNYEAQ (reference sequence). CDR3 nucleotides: TGTGCCAGCAGCGCCGGACAGGGGATCAGTACGCAGTATTTT. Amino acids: CASSAGQGISTQYF.

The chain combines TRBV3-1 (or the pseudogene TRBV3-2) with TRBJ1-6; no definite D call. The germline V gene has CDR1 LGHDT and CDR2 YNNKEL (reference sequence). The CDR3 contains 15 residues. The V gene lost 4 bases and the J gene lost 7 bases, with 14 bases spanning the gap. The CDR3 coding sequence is TGTGCCAGCAGCCCCCGGGGAGGGTCAAATTCACCCCTCCACTTT. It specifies CASSPRGGSNSPLHF.

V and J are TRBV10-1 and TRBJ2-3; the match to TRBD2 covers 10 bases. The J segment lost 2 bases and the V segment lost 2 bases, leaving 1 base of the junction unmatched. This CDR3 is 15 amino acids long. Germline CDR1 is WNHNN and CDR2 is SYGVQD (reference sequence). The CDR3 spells CASSELAGATDTQYF. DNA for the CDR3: TGCGCCAGCAGTGAGCTAGCGGGGGCCACAGATACGCAGTATTTT.

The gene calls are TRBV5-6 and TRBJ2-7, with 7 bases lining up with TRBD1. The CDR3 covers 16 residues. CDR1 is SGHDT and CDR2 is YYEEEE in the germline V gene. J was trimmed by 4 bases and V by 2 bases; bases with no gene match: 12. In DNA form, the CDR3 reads TGTGCCAGCAGCTTCCTGTCGGGACAGACGGCATACGAGCAGTACTTC. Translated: CASSFLSGQTAYEQYF.

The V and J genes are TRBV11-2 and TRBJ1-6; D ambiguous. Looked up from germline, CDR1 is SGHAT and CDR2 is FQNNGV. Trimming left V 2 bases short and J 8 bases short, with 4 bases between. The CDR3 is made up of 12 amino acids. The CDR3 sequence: CASSLTDSPLHF. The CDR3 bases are TGTGCCAGCAGCTTAACGGATTCACCCCTCCACTTT.

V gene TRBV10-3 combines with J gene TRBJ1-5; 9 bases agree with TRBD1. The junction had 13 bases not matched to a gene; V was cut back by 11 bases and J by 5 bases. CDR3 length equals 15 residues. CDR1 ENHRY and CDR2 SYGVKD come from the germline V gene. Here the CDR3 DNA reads TGTGCCGCACGCGGGGACAGGGAAATTCATCAGCCCCAGCATTTT. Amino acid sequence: CAARGDREIHQPQHF.

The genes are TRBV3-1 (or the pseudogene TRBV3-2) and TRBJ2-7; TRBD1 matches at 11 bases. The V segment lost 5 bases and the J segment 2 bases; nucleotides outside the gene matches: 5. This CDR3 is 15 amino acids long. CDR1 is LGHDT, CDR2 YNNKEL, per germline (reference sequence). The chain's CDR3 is CASSAPGQGAYEQYF. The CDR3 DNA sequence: TGTGCCAGCAGCGCGCCGGGACAGGGGGCCTACGAGCAGTACTTC.